A single T cell receptor (beta chain) is shown here with its context. This clone was detected only once. Its specific antigen is unknown. No base quality values were provided; no much bigger clone lies one nucleotide off. From the cysteine up to the phenylalanine, the CDR3 has a length of 17 residues. This entry keeps only the CDR3 DNA: 51 bases, framed from base 1. V loses 0 bases at its end and J loses 2 bases; junction bases beyond the gene matches: 4. The CDR1 and CDR2 encoded by the germline V gene (reference sequence) are SEHNR and FQNEAQ. This record comes from a study of blood T cell repertoires in COVID-19 (dated by TCRdb to about 2020). Regarding the complete study: Samples covering the acute and convalescent phases of COVID-19 were provided by collaborators in the United States, Italy and Spain. The prospective study material was composed of cDNA or gDNA derived from T cells, B-cell-depleted T cells, or PBMCs. Deeply sampled blood TCRbeta repertoires from subjects exposed to, actively infected with, or recovered from COVID-19 were included in the dataset. The repertoires were released in a freely available public database meant as a resource for research on the immune response to SARS-CoV-2. The samples were drawn from the first 160 participants of the ongoing ImmuneRACE study and from 1,254 subjects provided by 6 global collaborators. The sample metadata nearly always contained a de-identified subject ID, COVID-19 status, age in years and sex. Where available, HLA class I and class II types were obtained from metadata supplied by the sample provider rather than from assay-based typing.

The paper's findings and limits, for the study overall: How much clinical and demographic metadata was included differed by source and by participant, and the metadata was provided uncurated.

The immunoSEQ Assay, a bias-controlled multiplex PCR, was used to amplify TCRbeta CDR3 regions from genomic DNA. The published analysis was carried out like this. The number of nucleated cells in each sample was estimated by amplification of reference gene primers within the assay. To quantify the absolute abundance of each unique TCRbeta CDR3 rearrangement, sequence reads were collapsed and filtered. Productive Simpson clonality was computed per sample as the square root of Simpson's diversity index over productive rearrangements. The table was pulled from immuneACCESS by TCRdb, which kept in-frame rearrangements only. Such tables lose some clones; where checked, under half of the loss comes from unresolved V genes, and the rest has no known cause. The DNA gave D and trimming, while V, J and clone size come from that table. This sample holds about 210,000 clones; around 81% were observed only once. Together, the top ten hold about 8.9% of the sample.

Enrolling through a virtual design, the prospective study's participants ranged in age from roughly 18 to 95 years and lived across some 22 United States geographic areas. In the prospective study, cohorts were assigned on the basis of participant-reported clinical history obtained from a screening survey and a study questionnaire. In the prospective study, whole blood, serum and a nasopharyngeal or oropharyngeal swab were collected from each participant by mobile phlebotomists. Participants in the prospective study had the option to provide additional blood draws and questionnaires over an approximately two-month period. Blood samples from the prospective study were shipped frozen or at room temperature prior to DNA extraction.

Sequenced material: PBMCs or T cells enriched from blood (not recorded which). This TCR came from a woman between 45 and 65 years old with acute COVID-19. In this chain, TRBV7-9 is recombined with TRBJ2-2, and 9 junctional nucleotides match TRBD1. The DNA is TGTGCCAGCAGCTTAGCGACAGGGGGAAAAAACACCGGGGAGCTGTTTTTT. This is translated as CASSLATGGKNTGELFF. Reference TRBV7-9 and TRBJ2-2 genes cover what lies past the CDR3, so the full variable domain is DTGVSQNPRHKITKRGQNVTFRCDPISEHNRLYWYRQTLGQGPEFLTYFQNEAQLEKSRLLSDRFSAERPKGSFSTLEIQRTEQGDSAMYLCASSLATGGKNTGELFFGEGSRLTVL.